These T cell receptor beta chains were read from a single sample in a study of blood T cell repertoires in COVID-19. Clones were sequenced by immunoSEQ multiplex PCR, and TCRdb holds only the in-frame ones, with some missing. Of 55,000 to 90,000 clones in the sample, roughly nine tenths were seen once. The sequencing input was peripheral blood. The receptors come from a man in his 70s with active COVID-19. Each CDR3 is given with its conserved first and last residue. The order of the fields is J gene, clone size, V gene, D gene, CDR3 DNA, CDR3 protein. A D gene is named only where the DNA matches it firmly. The listing skips clone size in some rows; elsewhere it reads once, few, many or a size class.

j_call: TRBJ1-1
clone_size: -
v_call: TRBV19
d_call: -
cdr3_nt: TGTGCCAGTACCAATGGGGGGGCGCCGGCTTTCTTT
cdr3_aa: CASTNGGAPAFF

j_call: TRBJ1-2
clone_size: -
v_call: TRBV7-5
d_call: -
cdr3_nt: TGTGCCAGAAGCTTAGTTCCGGGGGGCTACACCTTC
cdr3_aa: CARSLVPGGYTF

j_call: TRBJ1-1
clone_size: -
v_call: TRBV5-1
d_call: -
cdr3_nt: TGCGCCAGCAGCCCCGGGTCGCAGCGGGACACTGAAGCTTTCTTT
cdr3_aa: CASSPGSQRDTEAFF

j_call: TRBJ1-2
clone_size: -
v_call: TRBV5-4
d_call: TRBD1
cdr3_nt: TGTGCCAGCAGCTCAAAAGCGGGACAGGGTTTGGAGTACACCTTC
cdr3_aa: CASSSKAGQGLEYTF

j_call: TRBJ1-5
clone_size: -
v_call: TRBV2
d_call: TRBD1
cdr3_nt: TGTGCCAGCAGTTCCGGGGGGACAGGGGGCTTTAAGCCCCAGCATTTT
cdr3_aa: CASSSGGTGGFKPQHF

j_call: TRBJ2-1
clone_size: -
v_call: TRBV27
d_call: TRBD2
cdr3_nt: TGTGCCAGCACTGGCCTAGCGGGAGTAGGTGAGCAGTTCTTC
cdr3_aa: CASTGLAGVGEQFF

j_call: TRBJ2-3
clone_size: -
v_call: TRBV7-2
d_call: TRBD2
cdr3_nt: TGTGCCAGCAGCTTACGGTCTAGCGGGAGGGGAGATACGCAGTATTTT
cdr3_aa: CASSLRSSGRGDTQYF

j_call: TRBJ2-1
clone_size: -
v_call: TRBV4-2
d_call: TRBD2
cdr3_nt: TGTGCCAGCAGCCAAGATTGGGTTAGCGGGAGGGCCGCGGGGGATGAGCAGTTCTTC
cdr3_aa: CASSQDWVSGRAAGDEQFF

j_call: TRBJ2-1
clone_size: -
v_call: TRBV28
d_call: -
cdr3_nt: TGTGCCAGCAGTTTGGGGCGCGCCTACAATGAGCAGTTCTTC
cdr3_aa: CASSLGRAYNEQFF

j_call: TRBJ1-1
clone_size: once
v_call: TRBV7-2
d_call: -
cdr3_nt: TGTGCCAGCAGCTTAGCGCAGGGTAGCACTGAAGCTTTCTTT
cdr3_aa: CASSLAQGSTEAFF

j_call: TRBJ2-1
clone_size: -
v_call: TRBV7-6
d_call: TRBD2
cdr3_nt: TGTGCCAGCAGCCCAGCGGGGGCGGGAGCCACCTACAATGAGCAGTTCTTC
cdr3_aa: CASSPAGAGATYNEQFF

j_call: TRBJ2-2
clone_size: -
v_call: TRBV7-2
d_call: TRBD2
cdr3_nt: TGTGCCCACGGGGCGGGAGGGGCGAACACCGGGGAGCTGTTTTTT
cdr3_aa: CAHGAGGANTGELFF

j_call: TRBJ2-5
clone_size: -
v_call: TRBV27
d_call: -
cdr3_nt: TGTGCCAGCAGTTTTCTGGGTGTAGGCAGGGGGGTACAAGAGACCCAGTACTTC
cdr3_aa: CASSFLGVGRGVQETQYF

j_call: TRBJ2-5
clone_size: -
v_call: TRBV2
d_call: TRBD1
cdr3_nt: TGTGCCAGCACCCGAGACAGGGCCGGGAAGACCCAGTACTTC
cdr3_aa: CASTRDRAGKTQYF

j_call: TRBJ2-7
clone_size: -
v_call: TRBV6-8
d_call: TRBD2
cdr3_nt: TGTGCCAGCAGTTATTTGGGACTAGCGGGAGCCTCCCGAGGGTGCGAGCAGTACTTC
cdr3_aa: CASSYLGLAGASRGCEQYF

j_call: TRBJ2-4
clone_size: -
v_call: TRBV13
d_call: -
cdr3_nt: TGTGCCAGCAGCTTAGGCGAGCGGGGGACAGTTCAGTACTTC
cdr3_aa: CASSLGERGTVQYF

j_call: TRBJ2-5
clone_size: -
v_call: TRBV12-5
d_call: TRBD2
cdr3_nt: TGTGCTAGTGGTTTGGTACCCGGCGGGAGGGCCCTGGGGACTAGCCAAGAGACCCAGTACTTC
cdr3_aa: CASGLVPGGRALGTSQETQYF

j_call: TRBJ2-5
clone_size: -
v_call: TRBV10-3
d_call: -
cdr3_nt: TGTGCCATCAGTGAGGACGGGCAAGAGACCCAGTACTTC
cdr3_aa: CAISEDGQETQYF

j_call: TRBJ2-1
clone_size: -
v_call: TRBV5-4
d_call: -
cdr3_nt: TGTGCCAGCACCCCTGGGGTAGTTGGGGCCAATGAGCAGTTCTTC
cdr3_aa: CASTPGVVGANEQFF

j_call: TRBJ2-5
clone_size: -
v_call: TRBV15
d_call: -
cdr3_nt: TGTGCCACCAGCAGAGATCGGGAGACCCAGTACTTC
cdr3_aa: CATSRDRETQYF

j_call: TRBJ1-5
clone_size: -
v_call: TRBV7-2
d_call: -
cdr3_nt: TGTGCCAGCAGCTTGGTGCCCGAGAATCAGCCCCAGCATTTT
cdr3_aa: CASSLVPENQPQHF

j_call: TRBJ2-1
clone_size: -
v_call: TRBV7-9
d_call: -
cdr3_nt: TGTGCCAGCAGCCCCGGTCGGGGGTCCTACAATGAGCAGTTCTTC
cdr3_aa: CASSPGRGSYNEQFF

j_call: TRBJ2-3
clone_size: few
v_call: TRBV5-1
d_call: -
cdr3_nt: TGCGCCAGCAGCCTGGACAGTTCCACAGATACGCAGTATTTT
cdr3_aa: CASSLDSSTDTQYF

j_call: TRBJ2-3
clone_size: -
v_call: TRBV5-1
d_call: TRBD2
cdr3_nt: TGCGCCAGCAGCCCCCGCGGTAGCGGGAGTGTGGCAGATACGCAGTATTTT
cdr3_aa: CASSPRGSGSVADTQYF

j_call: TRBJ2-1
clone_size: -
v_call: TRBV7-3
d_call: -
cdr3_nt: TGTGCCAGCAGCCGGAGCGGCTACAATGAGCAGTTCTTC
cdr3_aa: CASSRSGYNEQFF